What follows are 28 T cell receptor beta chains derived from one specimen sequenced in a study of cytomegalovirus exposure and HLA in healthy donors listed by TCRdb under 2017. Libraries were constructed by the immunoSEQ multiplex PCR assay. The multiplex PCR relied on a mix of 60 forward primers for TCR Vbeta segments and 13 reverse primers for TCR Jbeta segments. TCRdb took over this immuneACCESS table, retaining in-frame rearrangements with V and J assigned. Such tables are incomplete; in checked studies, under half of the missing clones stem from an unresolved V gene, and the remainder is unexplained. In all, the sample holds around 80,000 clones, and under 80% of those were seen once. 7.5% to 9.5% of the sample is held by the ten biggest clonotypes. The sample was PBMCs. These receptors originate from a man aged 35-49 years in good health and CMV-seropositive.

Only a few counts were recorded for this clone. The same CDR3 is also encoded by other DNA sequences in this sample. This chain joins TRBV18 and TRBJ2-5; D might be TRBD1 (6 bases). The germline gives CDR1 KGHSH, CDR2 LQKENI. V dropped 3 bases and J dropped 2 bases, with 7 bases sitting between them. This CDR3 comprises 13 residues. CDR3 residues: CASSPDRQETQYF. The CDR3 bases are TGTGCCAGCTCACCGGACAGACAAGAGACCCAGTACTTC.

V and J are TRBV6-1 and TRBJ1-2, with 12 nucleotides matching TRBD1. Germline loops: CDR1 MNHNS, CDR2 SASEGT. CDR3 size: 15 residues. The trim removed 7 bases at V and 7 bases at J, leaving 10 bases unmatched. The CDR3 here is CASIGLGQGAFGYTF. DNA for the CDR3: TGTGCCAGCATTGGATTGGGACAGGGGGCTTTTGGCTACACCTTC.

V gene TRBV7-2 combines with J gene TRBJ1-1; no clear D. The CDR3 extends over 13 amino acids. Trimming took off 8 bases at V and 4 bases at J, with 14 bases between the two ends. Germline lookup yields CDR1 SGHTA and CDR2 FQGNSA. The CDR3 DNA sequence: TGTGCCAGCCTTCAGGCGATAACCACTGAAGCTTTCTTT. It codes for CASLQAITTEAFF.

The rearrangement uses TRBV6-1 and TRBJ2-5; 9 bases are a match to TRBD1. Germline V gene sequence: CDR1 MNHNS, CDR2 SASEGT. V dropped 6 bases and J dropped 5; count of bases not matched to a gene: 7. The CDR3 sequence is 14 residues long. The CDR3 sequence: CASSGAGTGETQYF. In DNA form, the CDR3 reads TGTGCCAGCAGCGGAGCCGGGACAGGGGAGACCCAGTACTTC.

V gene TRBV28 combines with J gene TRBJ1-6, with D tentatively TRBD1 (6 bases). There are 14 residues in the CDR3. V was clipped by 7 bases and J by 5 bases, with 12 bases between them. Germline assignment: CDR1 MDHEN and CDR2 SYDVKM. The CDR3 bases are TGTGCCAGCATCCGGGACACTAATAATTCACCCCTCCACTTT. This gives the protein CASIRDTNNSPLHF.

The chain links TRBV28 to TRBJ2-3; TRBD2 matches 10 bases. Germline CDR1 is MDHEN and CDR2 is SYDVKM. The CDR3 runs to 13 residues. Unmatched junction bases numbered 2, after V lost 6 bases and J lost 5 bases. DNA for the CDR3: TGTGCCAGCAGCCGACTAGCGGGAGATACGCAGTATTTT. Protein product: CASSRLAGDTQYF.

The chain links TRBV5-1 to TRBJ2-6, with no clear D. The CDR3 spans 15 residues. Looked up from germline, CDR1 is SGHRS and CDR2 is YFSETQ. Trimming took off 2 bases at V and 0 bases at J, with 6 bases between the two ends. The CDR3 DNA follows: TGCGCCAGCAGCTTATCCCTCTCTGGGGCCAACGTCCTGACTTTC. Translating gives CASSLSLSGANVLTF.

The chain is built from TRBV29-1 and TRBJ2-7, with 8 bases aligning to TRBD1. CDR1 is SQVTM and CDR2 is ANQGSEA in the germline V gene. The V and J ends lost 7 bases and 3 bases, in that order; junction bases with no gene match: 11. The CDR3 spans 14 residues. CDR3 in amino acids: CSARKQGERYEQYF. The DNA for the CDR3 is TGCAGCGCCCGTAAACAGGGGGAACGCTACGAGCAGTACTTC.

The chain employs TRBV28 and TRBJ1-1; 12 bases fit TRBD1. The CDR3 has 15 residues. V gave up 5 bases and J gave up 4 bases; unmatched junction bases: 5. Looked up from germline, CDR1 is MDHEN and CDR2 is SYDVKM. This CDR3 is CASSPGQGAITEAFF. The CDR3 DNA is TGTGCCAGCAGTCCGGGACAGGGGGCGATCACTGAAGCTTTCTTT. Looking up the rest from reference TRBV28 and TRBJ1-1 gives the full variable domain: DVKVTQSSRYLVKRTGEKVFLECVQDMDHENMFWYRQDPGLGLRLIYFSYDVKMKEKGDIPEGYSVSREKKERFSLILESASTNQTSMYLCASSPGQGAITEAFFGQGTRLTVV.

V gene TRBV28 combines with J gene TRBJ1-5, with TRBD1 identical over 10 bases. The V segment lost 8 bases and the J segment 5 bases; nucleotides outside the gene matches: 9. The CDR3 is 15 amino acids. Germline CDR1 MDHEN, CDR2 SYDVKM. CDR3 DNA: TGTGCCAGCTCCTGGGACAGGGGAGGTGATCAGCCCCAGCATTTT. Translating it yields CASSWDRGGDQPQHF.

The genes are TRBV9 and TRBJ2-3; 8 nucleotides line up with TRBD2. The CDR3 length is 16 residues. J was trimmed by 4 bases and V by 1 base; bases with no gene match: 8. Germline CDR1 is SGDLS and CDR2 is YYNGEE. CDR3 DNA sequence: TGTGCCAGCAGCGTATCGGGAGGGACATTGGCAGATACGCAGTATTTT. Amino acid sequence: CASSVSGGTLADTQYF.

This clone was recorded a few times. The genes are TRBV19 and TRBJ1-5; 9 nucleotides match TRBD1. Germline lookup yields CDR1 LNHDA and CDR2 SQIVND (reference sequence). V gave up 7 bases and J gave up 4 bases; unmatched junction bases: 5. CDR3 length: 14 amino acids. The CDR3 DNA reads as TGTGCCAGTACTAGAGACAGGGGGAATCAGCCCCAGCATTTT. It specifies CASTRDRGNQPQHF.

V is TRBV15 and J is TRBJ1-1, with D possibly being TRBD1 (5 bases). The CDR3 is made up of 17 amino acids. Trimming took off 0 bases at V and 5 bases at J, with 19 bases between the two ends. Germline V gives CDR1 LNHNV, CDR2 YYDKDF (reference sequence). CDR3 nucleotides: TGTGCCACCAGCAGAGATAAATCTGGGGGGGTCCGAACTGAAGCTTTCTTT. This encodes CATSRDKSGGVRTEAFF.

The chain uses TRBV7-2 and TRBJ2-3; possible D gene TRBD2, 6 bases. Trimming left V 5 bases short and J 0 bases short, with 9 bases between. In germline, CDR1 is SGHTA, CDR2 FQGNSA. This CDR3 comprises 14 residues. In DNA, the CDR3 is TGTGCCAGCAGCCCAGGACTAAGCACAGATACGCAGTATTTT. The encoded protein is CASSPGLSTDTQYF.

The chain uses TRBV28 and TRBJ2-3, with a tentative D call TRBD1 (6 bases). V lost 2 bases, J lost 4 bases, and 10 bases lay in between. CDR3 size: 14 residues. Germline assignment: CDR1 MDHEN and CDR2 SYDVKM. The CDR3 DNA reads as TGTGCCAGCAGTTTAGTTAACAGGGCAGATACGCAGTATTTT. Translating gives CASSLVNRADTQYF.

The chain combines TRBV19 with TRBJ1-3, with TRBD1 matching 10 bases. Germline loops: CDR1 LNHDA, CDR2 SQIVND (reference sequence). The length of the CDR3 is 17 residues. V trimming: 6 bases; J trimming: 0 bases; junction bases outside the gene matches: 8. CDR3 bases: TGTGCCAGTAGCGCCCGGGACAGGGGCACCTCTGGAAACACCATATATTTT. Encoded protein: CASSARDRGTSGNTIYF.

The chain couples TRBV7-2 to TRBJ1-2, with D tentatively TRBD1 (5 bases). The ends were cut back, 5 bases at V and 2 bases at J, with 9 bases in the middle. The germline gives CDR1 SGHTA, CDR2 FQGNSA. This CDR3 contains 13 residues. The CDR3 bases are TGTGCCAGCAGCCCGGACAAGAACTATGGCTACACCTTC. Translation gives CASSPDKNYGYTF.

The rearrangement links TRBV6-5 to TRBJ2-2; D possibly corresponds to TRBD2 (6 bases). Germline CDR1 and CDR2: MNHEY and SVGAGI. The CDR3 runs to 13 residues. Trimming shortened V by 8 bases and J by 5 bases, and 12 bases separated the two germline ends. CDR3 bases: TGTGCCAGCCTGGAGGGTAAGACCGGGGAGCTGTTTTTT. Translation gives CASLEGKTGELFF.

The sample holds a few counts of this clone. This chain uses TRBV7-2 with TRBJ1-1, with unresolved D. The CDR3 runs 14 residues. Germline V gives CDR1 SGHTA, CDR2 FQGNSA. V gave up 3 bases and J gave up 4 bases, with 12 bases separating them. CDR3 DNA: TGTGCCAGCAGCTTCGAGGGTGTTGGCACTGAAGCTTTCTTT. Its protein product is CASSFEGVGTEAFF.

The rearrangement links TRBV6-1 to TRBJ1-5; possibly TRBD1 for D (5 bases). Germline CDR1 reads MNHNS; CDR2 reads SASEGT. Trimming removed 8 bases at V and 3 bases at J, with 11 bases between. The CDR3 runs to 13 residues. As DNA, the CDR3 is TGTGCCAGCCACCGGGGGGTCAATCAGCCCCAGCATTTT. Encoded protein: CASHRGVNQPQHF.

This clone was observed a handful of times. The rearrangement uses TRBV30 and TRBJ2-2; TRBD1 is a possible D gene (6 bases). Trimming shortened V by 2 bases and J by 0 bases, and 10 bases separated the two germline ends. CDR3 length: 15 residues. Per germline, CDR1 GTSNPN and CDR2 SVGIG (reference sequence). CDR3 protein: CAWSFGQSNTGELFF. CDR3 DNA: TGTGCCTGGAGTTTTGGACAGTCGAACACCGGGGAGCTGTTTTTT.

This clone came up once. Compared with germline, one end of the junction differs, possibly owing to a read error. This chain joins TRBV7-9 and TRBJ2-7, with 8 bases identical to TRBD1. The CDR3 spans 16 residues. CDR1 is SEHNR and CDR2 is FQNEAQ in the germline V gene (reference sequence). The CDR3 region is CSSSLFVQGANREQYF. In DNA form, the CDR3 reads TGTTCCAGCAGCTTATTCGTTCAGGGGGCTAATCGGGAGCAGTACTTC.

The rearrangement uses TRBV29-1 and TRBJ2-1; 11 bases line up with TRBD2. This CDR3 comprises 14 residues. Trimming cost V 7 bases and J 9 bases; bases outside gene matches: 11. Germline CDR1 is SQVTM and CDR2 is ANQGSEA. CDR3 sequence: CSALRIAGGSEQFF. The CDR3 DNA sequence: TGCAGCGCCCTCCGCATAGCGGGAGGGTCTGAGCAGTTCTTC.

In this sample, this clone turned up a few times. This chain joins TRBV7-2 and TRBJ2-1, with TRBD1 matching over 7 bases. V dropped 5 bases and J dropped 1; count of bases not matched to a gene: 2. This CDR3 has 14 residues. CDR1 SGHTA and CDR2 FQGNSA come from the germline V gene. CDR3 coding DNA: TGTGCCAGCAGCGCACAGGGGTCCTACAATGAGCAGTTCTTC. This sequence encodes CASSAQGSYNEQFF.

V usage is TRBV15 and J usage is TRBJ2-1; 8 positions agree with TRBD2. V dropped 8 bases and J dropped 8; count of bases not matched to a gene: 11. Germline CDR1 and CDR2: LNHNV and YYDKDF (reference sequence). The CDR3 covers 14 residues. The CDR3 bases are TGTGCCACCCGTACGGGGACTAGTAACCATGAGCAGTTCTTC. It yields the protein CATRTGTSNHEQFF.

J is TRBJ2-2 and V is TRBV7-3; TRBD1 matches at 8 bases. V lost 2 bases to trimming and J lost 5 bases; unmatched junction nucleotides: 1. This CDR3 is 14 amino acids long. Germline CDR1 reads SGHTA; CDR2 reads FQGTGA. Here the CDR3 DNA reads TGTGCCAGCAGCTTACAGGGGGCTACCGGGGAGCTGTTTTTT. Protein product: CASSLQGATGELFF.

This chain uses TRBV11-2 with TRBJ2-5; 10 bases map to TRBD1. Germline values: CDR1 SGHAT, CDR2 FQNNGV. The CDR3 covers 14 residues. V dropped 5 bases and J dropped 6; count of bases not matched to a gene: 6. CDR3: CASSHGTGEQTQYF. CDR3 coding DNA: TGTGCCAGCAGCCACGGGACAGGGGAGCAGACCCAGTACTTC.

This chain links TRBV6-5 with TRBJ1-2, with D perhaps TRBD1 (6 bases). V was trimmed by 5 bases and J by 5 bases, leaving 18 bases between them. This CDR3 contains 15 residues. Germline V CDR1 and CDR2: MNHEY, SVGAGI. The CDR3 region is CASSHRAGTSYGYTF. Here the CDR3 DNA reads TGTGCCAGCAGTCACAGGGCCGGAACCTCGTATGGCTACACCTTC.